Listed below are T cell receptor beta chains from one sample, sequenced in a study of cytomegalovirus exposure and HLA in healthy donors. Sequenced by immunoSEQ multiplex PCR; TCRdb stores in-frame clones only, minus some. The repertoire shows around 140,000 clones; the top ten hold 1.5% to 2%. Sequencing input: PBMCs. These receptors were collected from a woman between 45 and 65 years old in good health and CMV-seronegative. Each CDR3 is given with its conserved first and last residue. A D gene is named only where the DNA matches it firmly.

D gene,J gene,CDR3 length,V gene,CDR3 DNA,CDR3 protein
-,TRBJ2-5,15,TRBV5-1,TGCGCCAGCAGCTTGAACCCCGAGGTCCGAGAGACCCAGTACTTC,CASSLNPEVRETQYF
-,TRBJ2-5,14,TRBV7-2,TGTGCCAGCAGCTGGCTACAGGCGTTAGGGACCCAGTACTTC,CASSWLQALGTQYF
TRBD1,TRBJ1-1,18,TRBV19,TGTGCCAGTAGATTTACCGGGACAGGGGGCATCGAGAACACTGAAGCTTTCTTT,CASRFTGTGGIENTEAFF
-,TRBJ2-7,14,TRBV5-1,TGCGCCAGCAGCTTGTGGGACGGGGGCTACGAGCAGTACTTC,CASSLWDGGYEQYF
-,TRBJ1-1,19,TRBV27,TGTGCCAGCAGTCGCAGACTCCTCAGTACGGGGAACCCGGGAACTGAAGCTTTCTTT,CASSRRLLSTGNPGTEAFF
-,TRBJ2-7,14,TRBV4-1,TGCGCCAGCAGAGCGGTCAGAGAGGTCGACGAGCAGTACTTC,CASRAVREVDEQYF
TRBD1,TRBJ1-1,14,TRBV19,TGTGCCAGTAGCCAGGGGACAGGGAACACTGAAGCTTTCTTT,CASSQGTGNTEAFF
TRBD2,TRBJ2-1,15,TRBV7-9,TGTGCCAGCAGTTCTGGACTAGCGGCCACGGATGAGCAGTTCTTC,CASSSGLAATDEQFF
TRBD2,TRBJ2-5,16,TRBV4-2,TGTGCCAGCAGCCAATTAGCGGGGGGCGGCGGAGAGACCCAGTACTTC,CASSQLAGGGGETQYF
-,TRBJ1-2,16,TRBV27,TGTGCCAGCTGGGGGCCAGGACCAACCCTAAACTATGGCTACACCTTC,CASWGPGPTLNYGYTF
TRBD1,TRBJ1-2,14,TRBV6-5,TGTGCCAGCAGCAGATCGACAGGGCTGAGTGGCTACACCTTC,CASSRSTGLSGYTF
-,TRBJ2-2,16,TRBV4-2,TGTGCCAGCAGCCAAGATTGGCCAGCGAGGGCCGGGGAGCTGTTTTTT,CASSQDWPARAGELFF
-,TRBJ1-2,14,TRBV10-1,TGCGCCAGCAGTGGGCACACACGGGACTATGGCTACACCTTC,CASSGHTRDYGYTF